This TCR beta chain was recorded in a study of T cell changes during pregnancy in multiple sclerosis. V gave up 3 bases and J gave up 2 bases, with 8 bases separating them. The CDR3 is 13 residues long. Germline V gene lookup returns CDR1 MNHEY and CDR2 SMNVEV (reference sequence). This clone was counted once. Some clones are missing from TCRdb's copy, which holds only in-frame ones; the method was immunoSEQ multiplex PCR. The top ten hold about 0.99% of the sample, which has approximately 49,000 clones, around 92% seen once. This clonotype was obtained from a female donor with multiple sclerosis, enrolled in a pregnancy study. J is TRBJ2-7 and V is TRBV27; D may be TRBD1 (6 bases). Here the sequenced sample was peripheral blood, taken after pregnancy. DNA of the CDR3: TGTGCCAGCAGTTTGACAGGTCCCTACGAGCAGTACTTC. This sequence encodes CASSLTGPYEQYF.